This T cell receptor (beta chain) was profiled in a study of T cells in Graves' hyperthyroidism and ophthalmopathy. Germline assignment: CDR1 SQVTM and CDR2 ANQGSEA. This CDR3 contains 15 residues. Trimming cost V 3 bases and J 5 bases, with 19 bases left between them. Subjects aged 18 to 65 presented with newly diagnosed hyperthyroidism of less than 2 months' duration. Study results and limitations: Among thyroid clonotypes expanded above 0.001, most also appeared in blood.

As regards this clonotype: Its target is unknown.

Template material for amplifying TCR beta CDR3 regions consisted of RNA transcripts. When the TCR CDR3 underwent first-round RT-PCR, the HTBI primer set was used. MiXCR, applied by TCRdb to the multiplex PCR reads, yields one record per CDR3 protein. The sample carries some 510,000 distinct CDR3 sequences, approximately 44% recorded once. Sequencing was carried out using peripheral blood or thyroid tissue (not recorded which). The rearrangement joins TRBV29-1 to TRBJ1-2, with TRBD1 as a possible D gene (5 bases). The receptor's source is a woman between 18 and 29 years old with Graves' hyperthyroidism. CDR3: CSVETSGLGQYGYTF. The CDR3 DNA follows: TGCAGCGTTGAGACTAGCGGGTTGGGGCAGTATGGCTACACCTTC.